This T cell receptor beta chain is drawn from a study of T cells in Graves' hyperthyroidism and ophthalmopathy. Points on this clonotype: Its antigen remains unknown.

Hyperthyroidism of Graves' type that showed no ophthalmopathy progression within 18 months was stable. The authors obtained PBMCs from 9 to 10 ml of fresh peripheral blood. Points from the study as a whole: Among clonotypes expanded in thyroid above 0.001, most were also found in blood. A median approximately 6.8 months before onset, the model predicted ophthalmopathy.

Between the trimmed V and J ends, which lost 6 bases and 0 bases, there was a span of 9 bases. The CDR3 contains 13 residues. Germline lookup yields CDR1 SGDLS and CDR2 YYNGEE. Amplified TCR beta CDR3 regions came from RNA transcripts. The HTBI primer set drove a first-round RT-PCR of the TCR CDR3. TCRdb called the multiplex PCR reads again in MiXCR, with one record for every CDR3 protein. The sample lists approximately 590,000 distinct CDR3 sequences, 15% to 18% occurring once. The material sequenced was blood. This chain uses TRBV9 with TRBJ1-2; D ambiguous. This TCR was recovered from a woman under 40 with Graves' hyperthyroidism. CDR3 DNA sequence: TGTGCCAGCACCCAAGGAGCTAACTATGGCTACACCTTC. This codes for CASTQGANYGYTF.